Listed below are T cell receptor beta chains from one sample, sequenced in a study of control samples from healthy donors and cancer patients. Produced via immunoSEQ multiplex PCR; TCRdb's table is partial and in-frame only. There are about 180,000 clones in the sample; around nine tenths occur only once, and more than 1.3% lies in the top ten. Input material: blood. Source of these receptors: a man aged 25-45 years in good health. Both conserved end residues are part of each CDR3. Fields, in order: CDR3 DNA, CDR3 protein, D gene, V gene, J gene. D genes are given only for firm matches.

DNA: TGTGCCAGCAGTCTATCCGGGCAGCAGACAGAAGCTTTCTTT; CDR3: CASSLSGQQTEAFF; D: .; V: TRBV28; J: TRBJ1-1
DNA: TGCGCCAGCAGCTTGGATGGACAAAACTATGGCTACACCTTC; CDR3: CASSLDGQNYGYTF; D: .; V: TRBV5-1; J: TRBJ1-2
DNA: TGTGCCAGCAGCCCCGGACACCCCAATAGCAATCAGCCCCAGCATTTT; CDR3: CASSPGHPNSNQPQHF; D: .; V: TRBV7-8; J: TRBJ1-5
DNA: TGTGCCAGTGCAGGGGGGACCACTGGAAACACCATATATTTT; CDR3: CASAGGTTGNTIYF; D: TRBD1; V: TRBV10-3; J: TRBJ1-3
DNA: TGCGCCAGCAGCTTGGAATCCGATCAAATCGCGAATTTT; CDR3: CASSLESDQIANF; D: .; V: TRBV5-1; J: TRBJ2-3
DNA: TGTGCCAGCAGTTATGGACCGGCTAGCTTACAGGCCGGAGGGAATTCACCCCTCCACTTT; CDR3: CASSYGPASLQAGGNSPLHF; D: .; V: TRBV27; J: TRBJ1-6
DNA: TGTGCCAGCAGTGTCTCCGGGACAGGGAACTATGGCTACACCTTC; CDR3: CASSVSGTGNYGYTF; D: TRBD1; V: TRBV6-4; J: TRBJ1-2
DNA: TGTGCCAGCAGCGCCCGTCCCATGAACACTGAAGCTTTCTTT; CDR3: CASSARPMNTEAFF; D: .; V: TRBV5-4; J: TRBJ1-1
DNA: TGTGCCAGCAGCGTAGGGCAGGGAGGAGAGACCCAGTACTTC; CDR3: CASSVGQGGETQYF; D: .; V: TRBV9; J: TRBJ2-5
DNA: TGTGCCAGCAGTTACGCTCGGGGGGCATTCACTGAAGCTTTCTTT; CDR3: CASSYARGAFTEAFF; D: .; V: TRBV7-9; J: TRBJ1-1
DNA: TGTGCCAGCAGCTTAGGTAGCGGGGGGACAGATACGCAGTATTTT; CDR3: CASSLGSGGTDTQYF; D: TRBD2; V: TRBV7-6; J: TRBJ2-3